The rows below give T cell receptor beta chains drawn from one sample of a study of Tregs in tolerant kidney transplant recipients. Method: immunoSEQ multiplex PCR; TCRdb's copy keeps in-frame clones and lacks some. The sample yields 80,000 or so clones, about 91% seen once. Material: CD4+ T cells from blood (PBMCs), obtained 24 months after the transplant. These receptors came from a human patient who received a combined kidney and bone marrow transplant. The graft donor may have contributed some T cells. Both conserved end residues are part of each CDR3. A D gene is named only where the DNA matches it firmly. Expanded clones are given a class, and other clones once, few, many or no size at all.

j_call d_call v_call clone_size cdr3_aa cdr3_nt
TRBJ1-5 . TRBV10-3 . CAITSKEDQPQHF TGTGCCATCACCTCGAAAGAGGATCAGCCCCAGCATTTT
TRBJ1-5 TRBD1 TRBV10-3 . CAISVGQGKEPQHF TGTGCCATCAGTGTGGGACAGGGAAAGGAGCCCCAGCATTTT
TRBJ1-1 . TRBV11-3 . CASSPPGGNTEAFF TGTGCCAGCAGCCCTCCCGGAGGGAACACTGAAGCTTTCTTT
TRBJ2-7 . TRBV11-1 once CASSLLSGLLSYEQYF TGTGCCAGCAGCTTATTGTCTGGGTTACTATCCTACGAGCAGTACTTC
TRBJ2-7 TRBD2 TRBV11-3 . CASSLVPPASGRAPYF TGTGCCAGCAGCTTAGTTCCCCCCGCTAGCGGGAGGGCTCCGTACTTC
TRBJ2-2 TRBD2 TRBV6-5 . CASSYEAGVRELFF TGTGCCAGCAGTTATGAAGCGGGGGTTCGGGAGCTGTTTTTT
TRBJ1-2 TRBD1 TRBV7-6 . CASSPIQGAEYGYTF TGTGCCAGCAGCCCCATACAGGGGGCGGAGTATGGCTACACCTTC
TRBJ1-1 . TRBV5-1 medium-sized CASTPRENTEAFF TGCGCCAGTACACCCAGGGAGAACACTGAAGCTTTCTTT
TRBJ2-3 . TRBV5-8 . CASSFRQTDTQYF TGTGCCAGCAGCTTTCGTCAGACAGATACGCAGTATTTT
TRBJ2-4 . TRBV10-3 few CAISDSAKNIQYF TGTGCCATCAGTGACTCAGCCAAAAACATTCAGTACTTC
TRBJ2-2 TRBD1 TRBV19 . CASRMGQGAGGELFF TGTGCCAGTAGAATGGGACAGGGGGCAGGCGGGGAGCTGTTTTTT
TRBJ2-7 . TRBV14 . CASSQVRTVSPRHF TGTGCCAGCAGCCAAGTACGGACAGTGAGTCCCCGGCACTTC
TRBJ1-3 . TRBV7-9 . CASSLESSGNTIYF TGTGCCAGCAGCTTAGAGAGCTCTGGAAACACCATATATTTT
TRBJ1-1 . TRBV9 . CASSVGDSSNTEAFF TGTGCCAGCAGCGTAGGTGACAGCTCGAACACTGAAGCTTTCTTT
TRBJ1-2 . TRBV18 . CASSPSGLDGYTF TGTGCCAGCTCACCTTCGGGGTTGGACGGCTACACCTTC
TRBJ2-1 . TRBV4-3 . CASSYLAASSYNEQFF TGCGCCAGCAGCTACCTAGCTGCGAGCTCCTACAATGAGCAGTTCTTC
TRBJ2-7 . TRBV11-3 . CASSLDPGAYEQYF TGTGCCAGCAGCTTAGATCCCGGTGCCTACGAGCAGTACTTC
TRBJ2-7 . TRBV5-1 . CASSPRDSRYEQYF TGCGCCAGCAGCCCTCGGGACTCGCGCTACGAGCAGTACTTC
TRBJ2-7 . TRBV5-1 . CASSLAGDSYEQYF TGCGCCAGCAGCTTGGCCGGGGACTCCTACGAGCAGTACTTC